This T cell receptor (beta chain) was recovered during a study of blood T cells in healthy people across ages. PBMCs were isolated at a quantity of at least 6 million per sample. On this clonotype itself: Antigen specificity is unknown.

A second PCR of roughly 7 to 11 cycles used a sample-barcoded 5' primer and a J-beta primer mix. Each CDR3 protein is one row after TCRdb ran MiXCR on the 5' RACE reads. The profile shows some 850,000 distinct CDR3 sequences, about a quarter of them singletons. General study results and limits: The percentage of naive T cells correlated strongly with TCR beta diversity.

The CDR3 extends over 14 amino acids. CDR1 and CDR2 (germline): SGHRS, YFSETQ. The J segment lost 5 bases and the V segment lost 4 bases, leaving 5 bases of the junction unmatched. The same specimen was also included in a second study, on T cells of mothers and their children. According to that study: Sequencing returned over 9 million TCR beta CDR3 reads per mother and 3 million to 3.5 million per child.

The receptor was isolated from a boy aged 10-17 years in good health. The chain has TRBV5-1 and TRBJ1-5, with 8 bases aligning to TRBD1. Sequenced: blood. The CDR3 loop reads CASSEGQGHQPQHF. The CDR3 DNA follows: TGCGCCAGCAGCGAAGGACAGGGACATCAGCCCCAGCATTTT.